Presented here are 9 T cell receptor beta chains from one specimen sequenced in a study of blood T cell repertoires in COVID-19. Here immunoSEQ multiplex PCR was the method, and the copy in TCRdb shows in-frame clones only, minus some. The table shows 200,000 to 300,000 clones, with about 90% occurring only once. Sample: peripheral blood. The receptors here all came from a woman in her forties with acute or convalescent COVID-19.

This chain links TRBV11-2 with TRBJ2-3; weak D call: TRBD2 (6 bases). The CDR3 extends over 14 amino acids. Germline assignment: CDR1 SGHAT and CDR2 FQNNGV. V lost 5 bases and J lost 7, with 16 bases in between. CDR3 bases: TGTGCCAGCAGCCAAGGCAGTGGGGGGAATACGCAGTATTTT. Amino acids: CASSQGSGGNTQYF.

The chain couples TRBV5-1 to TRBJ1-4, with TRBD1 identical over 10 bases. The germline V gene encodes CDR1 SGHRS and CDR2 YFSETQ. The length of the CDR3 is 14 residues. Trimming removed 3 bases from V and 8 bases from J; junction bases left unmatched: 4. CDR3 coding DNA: TGCGCCAGCAGCTCGATGGGACAGGGGGAAAAACTGTTTTTT. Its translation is CASSSMGQGEKLFF.

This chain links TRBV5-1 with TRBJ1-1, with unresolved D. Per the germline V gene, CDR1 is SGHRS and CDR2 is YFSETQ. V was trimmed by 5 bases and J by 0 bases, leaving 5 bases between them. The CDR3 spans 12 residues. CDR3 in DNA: TGCGCCAGCAGGCGGGTGAACACTGAAGCTTTCTTT. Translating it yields CASRRVNTEAFF.

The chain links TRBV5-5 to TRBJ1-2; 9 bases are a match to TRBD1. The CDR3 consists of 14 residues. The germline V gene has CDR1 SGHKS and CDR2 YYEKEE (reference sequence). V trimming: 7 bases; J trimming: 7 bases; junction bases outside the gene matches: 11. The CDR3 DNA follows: TGTGCCAGCTCACCGGGACAGGGTTTCTTTGGCTACACCTTC. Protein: CASSPGQGFFGYTF.

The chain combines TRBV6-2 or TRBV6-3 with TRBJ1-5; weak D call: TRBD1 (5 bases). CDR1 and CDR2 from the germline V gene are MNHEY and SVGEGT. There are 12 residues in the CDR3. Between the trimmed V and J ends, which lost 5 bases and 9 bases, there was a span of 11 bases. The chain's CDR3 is CASSPMGGPQHF. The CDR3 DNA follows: TGTGCCAGCAGTCCGATGGGGGGGCCCCAGCATTTT.

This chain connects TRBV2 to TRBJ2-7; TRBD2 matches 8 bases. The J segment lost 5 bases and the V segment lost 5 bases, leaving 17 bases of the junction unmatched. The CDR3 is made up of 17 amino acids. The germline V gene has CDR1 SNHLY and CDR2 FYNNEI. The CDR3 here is CASSPTLRQAGGNEQYV. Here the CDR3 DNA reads TGTGCCAGCAGTCCTACTCTTCGACAGGCGGGGGGAAACGAGCAGTACGTC.

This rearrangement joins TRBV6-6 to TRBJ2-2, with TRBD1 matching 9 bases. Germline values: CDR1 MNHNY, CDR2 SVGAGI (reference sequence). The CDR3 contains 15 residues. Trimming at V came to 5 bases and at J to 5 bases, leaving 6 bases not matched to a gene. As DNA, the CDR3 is TGTGCCAGCAGTCTATTGACAGGGGGAACCGGGGAGCTGTTTTTT. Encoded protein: CASSLLTGGTGELFF.

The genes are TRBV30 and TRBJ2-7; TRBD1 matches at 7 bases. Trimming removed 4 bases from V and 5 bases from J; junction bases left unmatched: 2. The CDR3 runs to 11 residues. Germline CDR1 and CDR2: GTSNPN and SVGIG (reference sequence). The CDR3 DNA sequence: TGTGCCTGGAACAGGGGCCACGAGCAGTACGTC. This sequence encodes CAWNRGHEQYV.

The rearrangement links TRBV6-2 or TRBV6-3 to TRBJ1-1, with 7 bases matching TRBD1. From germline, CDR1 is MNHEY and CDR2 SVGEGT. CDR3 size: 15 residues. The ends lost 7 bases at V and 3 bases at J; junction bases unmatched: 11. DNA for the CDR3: TGTGCCAGCACCCCCCGGGGCCAGGGGGACACTGAAGCTTTCTTT. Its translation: CASTPRGQGDTEAFF.